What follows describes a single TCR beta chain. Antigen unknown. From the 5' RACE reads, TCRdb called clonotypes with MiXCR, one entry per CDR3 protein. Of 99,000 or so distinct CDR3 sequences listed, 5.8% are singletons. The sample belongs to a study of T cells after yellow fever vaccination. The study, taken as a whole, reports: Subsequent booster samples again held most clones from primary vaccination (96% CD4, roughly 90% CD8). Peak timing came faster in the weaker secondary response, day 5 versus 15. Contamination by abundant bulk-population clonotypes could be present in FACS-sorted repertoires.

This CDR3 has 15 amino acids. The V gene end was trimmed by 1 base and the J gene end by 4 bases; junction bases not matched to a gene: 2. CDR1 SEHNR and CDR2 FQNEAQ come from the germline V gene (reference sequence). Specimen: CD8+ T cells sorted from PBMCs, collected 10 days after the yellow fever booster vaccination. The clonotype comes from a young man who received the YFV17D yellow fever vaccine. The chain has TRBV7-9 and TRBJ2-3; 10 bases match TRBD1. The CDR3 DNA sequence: TGTGCCAGCAGCTTAGGACAGGGGGCGGCAGATACGCAGTATTTT. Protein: CASSLGQGAADTQYF.